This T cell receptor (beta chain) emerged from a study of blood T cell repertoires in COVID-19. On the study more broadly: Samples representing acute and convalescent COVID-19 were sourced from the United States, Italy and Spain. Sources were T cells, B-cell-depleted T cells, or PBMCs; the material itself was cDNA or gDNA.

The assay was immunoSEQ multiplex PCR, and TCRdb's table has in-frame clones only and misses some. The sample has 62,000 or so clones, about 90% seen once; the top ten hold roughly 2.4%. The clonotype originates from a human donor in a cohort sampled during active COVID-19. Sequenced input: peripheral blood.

CDR3 DNA sequence: TGTGCCAGCAGCTTGGGGAGGGCTGACTATGGCTACACCTTC. Protein: CASSLGRADYGYTF. The rearrangement links TRBV5-6 to TRBJ1-2, with D unresolved. The CDR3 runs to 14 residues. V was shortened by 0 bases and J by 3 bases, with 9 bases between the two germline ends. Germline assignment: CDR1 SGHDT and CDR2 YYEEEE.